The clone carrying this T cell receptor (beta chain) came up a few times. What it recognizes is unknown. This entry belongs to a study of beta chain features in type 1 diabetes. Overall study findings and caveats: At VDJ recombination sites, type 1 diabetes patients had fewer insertions and more deleted nucleotides.

Every isolated RNA sample was fully reverse transcribed, so sequencing captured expressed TCRB transcripts. TCRdb's table, derived via immunoSEQ multiplex PCR, lists solely in-frame clones and lacks some. The repertoire holds fewer than 650,000 clones, with around a sixth as singletons. Unmatched junction bases numbered 4, after V lost 2 bases and J lost 0 bases. The CDR3 is made up of 16 amino acids. The germline V gene encodes CDR1 SGDLS and CDR2 YYNGEE. Material: naive CD4+ T cells from blood. This receptor was obtained from a young man in good health. This sequence joins TRBV9 and TRBJ2-1, with 8 bases aligning to TRBD2. The CDR3: CASSVSGDPSYNEQFF. The CDR3 region has the DNA TGTGCCAGCAGCGTTAGCGGGGACCCCTCCTACAATGAGCAGTTCTTC.